One and the same sample provided the 4 T cell receptor beta chains below, sequenced in a study of Ad26.COV2.S vaccination and SARS-CoV-2 variants. Measured with immunoSEQ multiplex PCR; TCRdb has only the in-frame clones, and not every one. The repertoire holds roughly 680,000 clones, with around 89% as singletons. Treatment in this sample: some 20 received Ad26.COV2.S at low or high dose, single or two shots; 5 received placebo; per-sample allocation not given. Material that was analyzed had been drawn on day 63 after the first vaccine or placebo injection. Specimen: peripheral blood, collected in a trial of Ad26.COV2.S vaccine versus placebo. Receptors originate from a person between 18 and 65 years old who received the Ad26.COV2.S COVID-19 vaccine or a placebo.

This clone was detected only once. The V call is TRBV27, the J call TRBJ2-7; tentatively, D is TRBD2 (5 bases). Trimming removed 6 bases at V and 7 bases at J, with 16 bases between. CDR1 and CDR2 (germline): MNHEY, SMNVEV (reference sequence). The CDR3 runs to 13 residues. The CDR3 region is CASRISPLGEQYF. CDR3 coding DNA: TGTGCCAGCAGGATATCTCCACTAGGGGAGCAGTACTTC.

The chain combines TRBV7-9 with TRBJ1-2; D remains ambiguous. This CDR3 is 16 amino acids long. Trimming removed 5 bases at V and 3 bases at J, with 19 bases between. Looked up from germline, CDR1 is SEHNR and CDR2 is FQNEAQ (reference sequence). Here the CDR3 reads CASSRGPLWGDYGYTF. The CDR3 coding sequence is TGTGCCAGCAGCCGTGGACCCTTATGGGGAGACTATGGCTACACCTTC.

CDR3 amino acids: CASSEPYGAGETQYF. CDR3 coding DNA: TGCGCCAGCAGTGAGCCTTACGGGGCAGGCGAGACCCAGTACTTC. The V call is TRBV10-2, the J call TRBJ2-5, with D perhaps TRBD1 or TRBD2 (5 bases each). Germline V gives CDR1 WSHSY, CDR2 SAAADI. This CDR3 is built from 15 residues. Trimming removed 2 bases at V and 5 bases at J, with 15 bases between.

The genes are TRBV5-1 and TRBJ2-5; TRBD1 is a possible D gene (6 bases). V was cut by 4 bases and J by 4 bases, with 14 bases left in between. The CDR3 length is 14 residues. Germline CDR1 reads SGHRS; CDR2 reads YFSETQ. In DNA, the CDR3 is TGCGCCAGCAGCGCACAGGGTTTCAGAGAGACCCAGTACTTC. It translates to CASSAQGFRETQYF.